This T cell receptor (beta chain) was identified during a study of identical twins. In TCRdb, the 5' RACE reads were re-called with MiXCR into one record per CDR3 protein. The table has 600,000 to 700,000 distinct CDR3 sequences, 21% seen once. The sample also formed part of further work on T cells expressing NK-cell markers.

Sequencing was done on a sample of PBMCs. The TCR originated in a woman in her late teens or twenties in good health.

In nucleotides, the CDR3 is TGCAGCGTTGACGGGACCTCCGATGGCAATGAGCAGTTCTTC. This translates into CSVDGTSDGNEQFF. The chain employs TRBV29-1 and TRBJ2-1; D is perhaps TRBD1 or TRBD2 (5 bases each). Germline CDR1 reads SQVTM; CDR2 reads ANQGSEA. The ends were cut back, 3 bases at V and 6 bases at J, with 15 bases in the middle. CDR3 length equals 14 residues.